The 20 T cell receptor beta chains listed next were all sequenced from one sample in a study of glioma-infiltrating T cells. The iRepertoire nested amplicon-rescue multiplex PCR amplified TCR alpha and beta CDR3s from RNA. TCRdb fed the multiplex PCR reads into MiXCR, producing one record per CDR3 protein. This table holds under 150,000 distinct CDR3 sequences, about 25% found once. The sequenced material came from glioma tissue, nonneoplastic brain tissue, or PBMCs (not recorded which). These receptor sequences come from a human donor with low-grade glioma or glioblastoma, undergoing nonglioma brain surgery, or in good health (not recorded which).

Regarding this clonotype: A much larger clone lies a single base off, so this may be a read error. The rearrangement joins TRBV6-6 to TRBJ2-3; D is perhaps TRBD2 (6 bases). V lost 6 bases and J lost 3, with 19 bases in between. This CDR3 is 16 amino acids long. Germline CDR1 is MNHNY and CDR2 is SVGAGI (reference sequence). The CDR3 sequence: CASREPGLPRTDTQYF. The CDR3 DNA sequence: TGTGCCAGCAGGGAACCGGGACTCCCTAGAACAGATACGCAGTATTTT.

Points on this clonotype: A much more abundant neighbour one base away suggests this may be a read error. The gene calls are TRBV20-1 and TRBJ1-4; TRBD1 matches at 10 bases. Germline values: CDR1 DFQATT, CDR2 SNEGSKA (reference sequence). The CDR3 spans 13 residues. Unmatched junction bases numbered 4, after V lost 4 bases and J lost 8 bases. This CDR3 reads CSAIPGQGEKLFF. The CDR3 bases are TGCAGTGCTATTCCGGGACAGGGGGAAAAACTGTTTTTT.

This clonotype was recorded at least ten times. The CDR3, as DNA: TGTGCCAGCAGTTTTCTTAGCGGCACAGATACGCAGTATTTT. Translated, it gives CASSFLSGTDTQYF. The chain joins TRBV28 to TRBJ2-3, with a tentative D call TRBD2 (5 bases). The germline V and J ends were trimmed by 3 bases and 1 base, with 8 bases remaining between them. This CDR3 contains 14 residues. CDR1 and CDR2 from the germline V gene are MDHEN and SYDVKM.

The table lists this clonotype with many counts. The chain couples TRBV19 to TRBJ2-3; TRBD1 is a possible D gene (6 bases). The CDR3 loop spans 13 amino acids. From germline, CDR1 is LNHDA and CDR2 SQIVND (reference sequence). V was clipped by 11 bases and J by 3 bases, with 15 bases between them. This chain's CDR3 is CASRGQGTDTQYF. The CDR3 region has the DNA TGTGCCTCCCGAGGGCAGGGGACAGATACGCAGTATTTT.

The V gene is TRBV12-3 or TRBV12-4, the J gene TRBJ1-1, with D uncertain. This CDR3 region has 13 residues. Between the trimmed V and J ends, which lost 3 bases and 1 base, there was a span of 6 bases. CDR3 amino acids: CASSFNRNTEAFF. The CDR3 nucleotides are TGTGCCAGCAGTTTTAACAGGAACACTGAAGCTTTCTTT.

This clonotype was detected only a few times. This chain connects TRBV2 to TRBJ2-3; a possible D gene is TRBD2 (6 bases). The germline CDR1 and CDR2 sequences are SNHLY and FYNNEI. The CDR3 extends over 15 amino acids. With 3 bases removed from V and 3 bases from J, the gap between germline ends came to 13 bases. CDR3 DNA: TGTGCCAGCAGTGACCGGGCGGGGTTTACAGATACGCAGTATTTT. This sequence encodes CASSDRAGFTDTQYF.

This clonotype was picked up many times. This chain links TRBV7-8 with TRBJ1-3, with a possible D match to TRBD1 (5 bases). In germline, CDR1 is SGHVS, CDR2 FQNEAQ. The CDR3 runs to 15 residues. V lost 3 bases, J lost 0 bases, and 9 bases lay in between. DNA of the CDR3: TGTGCCAGCAGCTTTTGGGGGTCCTCTGGAAACACCATATATTTT. Its translation is CASSFWGSSGNTIYF.

This clonotype was counted a few times. V is TRBV4-1 and J is TRBJ1-5; D may be TRBD1 (6 bases). Looked up from germline, CDR1 is MGHRA and CDR2 is YSYEKL. The CDR3 totals 15 residues. Trimming took 4 bases from V and 1 from J, leaving 11 bases between them. CDR3 in amino acids: CASSPEGGSNQPQHF. The CDR3 nucleotides read TGCGCCAGCAGCCCCGAGGGGGGCAGCAATCAGCCCCAGCATTTT.

The J gene is TRBJ2-5, the V gene TRBV14; 8 bases line up with TRBD1. CDR3 length: 14 amino acids. Unmatched junction bases numbered 6, after V lost 4 bases and J lost 5 bases. From germline, CDR1 is SGHDN and CDR2 FVKESK. CDR3 nucleotide sequence: TGTGCCAGCAGCCCCCCAGGGGGCTACGAGACCCAGTACTTC. It codes for CASSPPGGYETQYF.

This clonotype was picked up many times. This sequence joins TRBV6-6 and TRBJ2-2; D is perhaps TRBD2 (6 bases). The CDR3 contains 18 residues. V lost 2 bases and J lost 3, with 19 bases in between. Germline V gives CDR1 MNHNY, CDR2 SVGAGI (reference sequence). CDR3 sequence (DNA): TGTGCCAGCAGTTACCCGATCTTGGGGACGGGAGACACCGGGGAGCTGTTTTTT. Amino acid sequence: CASSYPILGTGDTGELFF.

The chain joins TRBV20-1 to TRBJ2-3; 8 nucleotides align to TRBD2. The V and J ends lost 6 bases and 4 bases, in that order; junction bases with no gene match: 12. From germline, CDR1 is DFQATT and CDR2 SNEGSKA (reference sequence). The CDR3 totals 15 residues. The CDR3 spells CSAPQGAGVPDTQYF. The DNA for the CDR3 is TGCAGTGCACCTCAGGGAGCGGGGGTCCCAGATACGCAGTATTTT.

J is TRBJ1-6 and V is TRBV3-1; a possible D gene is TRBD1 (5 bases). The V end was cut by 0 bases, the J end by 7 bases, with 10 bases between. Germline V CDR1 and CDR2: LGHDT, YNNKEL (reference sequence). CDR3 length equals 15 residues. The CDR3 DNA reads TGTGCCAGCAGCCAAGACCACAGGACGAATTCACCCCTCCACTTT. Amino acids: CASSQDHRTNSPLHF.

The chain joins TRBV5-1 to TRBJ2-1; no reliable D call. The CDR3 length is 12 residues. V was pared by 0 bases and J by 6 bases, with 4 bases between. The germline CDR1 and CDR2 sequences are SGHRS and YFSETQ. The CDR3 DNA reads as TGCGCCAGCAGCTTGGACAGCAATGAGCAGTTCTTC. Translation gives CASSLDSNEQFF.

In this sample, this clonotype turned up many times. The chain links TRBV24-1 to TRBJ2-3, with a tentative D call TRBD1 (6 bases). Trimming removed 3 bases at V and 3 bases at J, with 9 bases between. The V gene's germline CDR1 is KGHDR and CDR2 SFDVKD. The CDR3 has 14 amino acids. CDR3 in amino acids: CATSDPGTTDTQYF. For the CDR3, the DNA is TGTGCCACCAGTGATCCCGGGACAACAGATACGCAGTATTTT.

The V call is TRBV29-1, the J call TRBJ2-1; no clear D gene. Per germline, CDR1 SQVTM and CDR2 ANQGSEA. The CDR3 is 12 residues long. Trimming took 2 bases from V and 5 from J, leaving 7 bases between them. The CDR3 DNA follows: TGCAGCGTTGAATGGGGAAACAATGAGCAGTTCTTC. This sequence encodes CSVEWGNNEQFF.

This clonotype was seen ten or more times. The CDR3, as DNA: TGTGCCAGCAGCTTAGCCGCCGGTGAGCCCCAGCATTTT. It specifies CASSLAAGEPQHF. The J gene is TRBJ1-5, the V gene TRBV7-6; no clear D. Germline V gene data show CDR1 as SGHVS and CDR2 as FNYEAQ. The V gene lost 0 bases and the J gene lost 8 bases, with 8 bases spanning the gap. The CDR3 is 13 residues long.

As concerns this clonotype: A clone one base away is much larger, so this may be a read error. V is TRBV6-1 and J is TRBJ1-5; D is ambiguous. Per germline, CDR1 MNHNS and CDR2 SASEGT. This CDR3 spans 9 amino acids. CDR3 nucleotides: TGTGCTGCGGGCTCGCCCCATCATTTT. It is translated as CAAGSPHHF.

This clonotype has just a few counts. This chain connects TRBV3-1 to TRBJ2-1; perhaps TRBD1 as D (5 bases). The germline V gene encodes CDR1 LGHDT and CDR2 YNNKEL (reference sequence). The V end lost 4 bases, the J end lost 4 bases, and 11 bases lay between the germline ends. The CDR3 is 14 amino acids. As DNA, the CDR3 is TGTGCCAGCAGCCCCCCGACAGTTTACAATGAGCAGTTCTTC. This gives the protein CASSPPTVYNEQFF.

CDR3 loop: CASSLVGSSVKETQYF. The DNA for the CDR3 is TGTGCCAGCAGCTTAGTGGGGTCTAGCGTTAAAGAGACCCAGTACTTC. The J gene is TRBJ2-5, the V gene TRBV7-2; maybe TRBD2 (6 bases). CDR1 SGHTA and CDR2 FQGNSA come from the germline V gene. CDR3 length equals 16 residues. V was clipped by 1 base and J by 3 bases, with 15 bases between them.

The chain recombines TRBV7-9 with TRBJ2-1; TRBD1 might be the D (5 bases). Germline CDR1 and CDR2: SEHNR and FQNEAQ (reference sequence). The CDR3 has 16 residues. The V end lost 4 bases, the J end lost 5 bases, and 18 bases lay between the germline ends. The CDR3 protein is CASSSPRRALHNEQFF. CDR3 bases: TGTGCCAGCAGCTCCCCTCGCAGGGCGCTACACAATGAGCAGTTCTTC. The variable domain in full, completed from reference TRBV7-9 and TRBJ2-1, reads DTGVSQNPRHKITKRGQNVTFRCDPISEHNRLYWYRQTLGQGPEFLTYFQNEAQLEKSRLLSDRFSAERPKGSFSTLEIQRTEQGDSAMYLCASSSPRRALHNEQFFGPGTRLTVL.